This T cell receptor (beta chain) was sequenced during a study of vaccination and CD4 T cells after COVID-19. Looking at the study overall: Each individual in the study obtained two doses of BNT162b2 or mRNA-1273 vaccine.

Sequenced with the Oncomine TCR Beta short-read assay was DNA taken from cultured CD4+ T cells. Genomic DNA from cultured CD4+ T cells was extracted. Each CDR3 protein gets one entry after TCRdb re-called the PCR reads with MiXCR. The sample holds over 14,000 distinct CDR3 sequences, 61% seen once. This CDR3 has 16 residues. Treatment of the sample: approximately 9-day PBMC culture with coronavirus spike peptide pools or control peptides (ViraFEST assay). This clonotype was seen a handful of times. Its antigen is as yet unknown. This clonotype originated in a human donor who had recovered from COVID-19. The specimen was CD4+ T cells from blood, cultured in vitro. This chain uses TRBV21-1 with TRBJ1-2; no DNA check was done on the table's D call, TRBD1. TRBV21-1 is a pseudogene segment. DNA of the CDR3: TGTGCCAGCAGCAAAGTCGTCATAACCGGGCCCTATGGCTACACCTTC. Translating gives CASSKVVITGPYGYTF.